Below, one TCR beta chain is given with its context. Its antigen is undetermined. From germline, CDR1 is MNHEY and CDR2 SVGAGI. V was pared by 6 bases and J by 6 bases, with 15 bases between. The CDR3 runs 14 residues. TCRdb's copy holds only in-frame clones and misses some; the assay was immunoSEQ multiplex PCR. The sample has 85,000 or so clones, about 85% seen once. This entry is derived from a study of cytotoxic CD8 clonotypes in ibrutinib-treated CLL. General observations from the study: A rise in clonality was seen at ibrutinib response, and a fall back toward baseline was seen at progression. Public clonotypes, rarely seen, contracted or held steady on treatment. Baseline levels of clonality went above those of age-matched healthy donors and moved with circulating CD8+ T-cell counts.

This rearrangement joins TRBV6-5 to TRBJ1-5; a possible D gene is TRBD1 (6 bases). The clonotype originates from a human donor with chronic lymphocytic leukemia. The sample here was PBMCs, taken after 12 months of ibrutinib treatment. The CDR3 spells CASRWTVGGQPQHF. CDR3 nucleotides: TGTGCCAGCAGGTGGACAGTAGGGGGTCAGCCCCAGCATTTT.